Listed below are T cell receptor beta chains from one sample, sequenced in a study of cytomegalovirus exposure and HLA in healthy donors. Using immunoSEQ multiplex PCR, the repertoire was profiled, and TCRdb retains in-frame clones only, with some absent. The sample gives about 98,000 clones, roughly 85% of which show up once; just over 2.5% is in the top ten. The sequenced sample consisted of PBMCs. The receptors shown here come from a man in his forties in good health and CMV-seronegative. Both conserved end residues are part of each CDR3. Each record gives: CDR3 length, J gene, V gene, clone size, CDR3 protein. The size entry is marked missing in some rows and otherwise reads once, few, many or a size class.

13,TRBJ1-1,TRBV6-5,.,CASSSSGGTEAFF
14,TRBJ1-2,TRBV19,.,CASSIVSFQDGYTF
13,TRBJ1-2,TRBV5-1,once,CASSWSRQYGYTF
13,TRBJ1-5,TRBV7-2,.,CASSDRVNQPQHF
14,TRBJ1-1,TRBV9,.,CASSIAGGSTEAFF
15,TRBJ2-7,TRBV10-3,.,CAISEQRLLSYEQYF
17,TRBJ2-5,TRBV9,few,CASSVGGLAGGQATQYF
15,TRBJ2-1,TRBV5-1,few,CASSPRTGGVNEQFF
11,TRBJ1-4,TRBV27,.,CASSNFEKLFF
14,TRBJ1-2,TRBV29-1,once,CSVFDLAGNYGYTF
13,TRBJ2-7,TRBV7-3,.,CASSLKAGVEQYF
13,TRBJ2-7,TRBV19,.,CATEDRGNYEQYF
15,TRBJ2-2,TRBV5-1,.,CASSLYGQNTGELFF
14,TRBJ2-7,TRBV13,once,CASSPTSNSYEQYF